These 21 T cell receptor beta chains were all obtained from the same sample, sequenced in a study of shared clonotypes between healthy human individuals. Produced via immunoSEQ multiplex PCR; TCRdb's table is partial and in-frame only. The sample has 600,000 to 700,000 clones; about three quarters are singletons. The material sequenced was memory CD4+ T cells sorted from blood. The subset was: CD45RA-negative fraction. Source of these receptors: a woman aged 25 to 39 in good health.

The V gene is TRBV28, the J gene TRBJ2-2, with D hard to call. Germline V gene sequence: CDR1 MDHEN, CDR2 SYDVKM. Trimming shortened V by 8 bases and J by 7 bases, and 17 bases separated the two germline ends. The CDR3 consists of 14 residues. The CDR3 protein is CASWTPGQIGELFF. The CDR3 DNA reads TGTGCCAGCTGGACCCCCGGGCAGATCGGGGAGCTGTTTTTT. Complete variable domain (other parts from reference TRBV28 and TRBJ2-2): DVKVTQSSRYLVKRTGEKVFLECVQDMDHENMFWYRQDPGLGLRLIYFSYDVKMKEKGDIPEGYSVSREKKERFSLILESASTNQTSMYLCASWTPGQIGELFFGEGSRLTVL.

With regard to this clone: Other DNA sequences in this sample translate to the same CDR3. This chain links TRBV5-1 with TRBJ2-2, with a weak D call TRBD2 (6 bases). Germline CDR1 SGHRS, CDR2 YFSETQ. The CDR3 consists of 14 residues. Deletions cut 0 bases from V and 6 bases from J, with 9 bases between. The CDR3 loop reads CASSLGTGAGELFF. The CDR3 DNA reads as TGCGCCAGCAGCTTGGGGACGGGAGCCGGGGAGCTGTTTTTT.

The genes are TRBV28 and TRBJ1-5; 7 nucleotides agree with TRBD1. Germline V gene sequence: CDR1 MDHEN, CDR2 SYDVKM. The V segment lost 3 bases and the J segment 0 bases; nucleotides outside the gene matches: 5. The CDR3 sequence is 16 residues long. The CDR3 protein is CASSFPGGYSNQPQHF. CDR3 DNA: TGTGCCAGCAGTTTCCCAGGGGGGTATAGCAATCAGCCCCAGCATTTT.

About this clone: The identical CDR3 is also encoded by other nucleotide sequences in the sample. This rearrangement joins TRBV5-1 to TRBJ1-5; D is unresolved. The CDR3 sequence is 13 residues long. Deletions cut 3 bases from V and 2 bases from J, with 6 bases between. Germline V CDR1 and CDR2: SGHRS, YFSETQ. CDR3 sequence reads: CASSWQGNQPQHF. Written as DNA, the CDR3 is TGCGCCAGCAGCTGGCAAGGCAATCAGCCCCAGCATTTT.

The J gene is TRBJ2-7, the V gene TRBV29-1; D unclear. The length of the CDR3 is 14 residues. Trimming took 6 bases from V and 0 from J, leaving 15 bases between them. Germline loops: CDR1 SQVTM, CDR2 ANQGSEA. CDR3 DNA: TGCAGCGTCCTCCTAACAGTCGACTCCTACGAGCAGTACTTC. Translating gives CSVLLTVDSYEQYF.

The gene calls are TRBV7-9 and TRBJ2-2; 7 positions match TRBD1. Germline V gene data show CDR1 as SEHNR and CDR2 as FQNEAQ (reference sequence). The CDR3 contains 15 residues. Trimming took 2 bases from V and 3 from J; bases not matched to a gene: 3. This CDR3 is CASSLRGLDTGELFF. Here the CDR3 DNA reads TGTGCCAGCAGCTTAAGGGGGCTCGACACCGGGGAGCTGTTTTTT.

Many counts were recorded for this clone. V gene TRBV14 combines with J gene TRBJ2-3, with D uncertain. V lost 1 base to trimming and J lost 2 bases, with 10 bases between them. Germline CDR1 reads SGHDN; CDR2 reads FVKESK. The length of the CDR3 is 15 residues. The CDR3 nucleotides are TGTGCCAGCAGCCAAGCCGCCCTATACACAGATACGCAGTATTTT. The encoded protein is CASSQAALYTDTQYF.

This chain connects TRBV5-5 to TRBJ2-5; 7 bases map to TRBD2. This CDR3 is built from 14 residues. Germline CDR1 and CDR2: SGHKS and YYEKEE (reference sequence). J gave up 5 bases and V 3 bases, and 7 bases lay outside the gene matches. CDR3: CASSWRGNEETQYF. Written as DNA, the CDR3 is TGTGCCAGCAGCTGGCGGGGGAACGAGGAGACCCAGTACTTC.

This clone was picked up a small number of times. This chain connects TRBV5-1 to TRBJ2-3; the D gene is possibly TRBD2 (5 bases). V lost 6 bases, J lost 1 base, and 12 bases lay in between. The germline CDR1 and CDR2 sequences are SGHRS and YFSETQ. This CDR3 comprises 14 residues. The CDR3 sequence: CASTPDSGTDTQYF. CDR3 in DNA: TGCGCCAGCACCCCGGATAGCGGCACAGATACGCAGTATTTT.

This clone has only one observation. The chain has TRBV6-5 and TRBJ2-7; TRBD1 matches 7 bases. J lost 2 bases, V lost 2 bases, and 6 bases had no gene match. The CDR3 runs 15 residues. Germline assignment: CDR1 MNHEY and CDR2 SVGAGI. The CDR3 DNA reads TGTGCCAGCAGTTACGGTAACAGGGGAACCTACGAGCAGTACTTC. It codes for CASSYGNRGTYEQYF.

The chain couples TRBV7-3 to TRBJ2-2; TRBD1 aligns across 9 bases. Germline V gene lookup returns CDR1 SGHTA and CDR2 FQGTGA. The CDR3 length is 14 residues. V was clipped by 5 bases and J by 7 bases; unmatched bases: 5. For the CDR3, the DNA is TGTGCCAGCAGCAACAGGGGGCAGGGCGGGGAGCTGTTTTTT. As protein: CASSNRGQGGELFF.

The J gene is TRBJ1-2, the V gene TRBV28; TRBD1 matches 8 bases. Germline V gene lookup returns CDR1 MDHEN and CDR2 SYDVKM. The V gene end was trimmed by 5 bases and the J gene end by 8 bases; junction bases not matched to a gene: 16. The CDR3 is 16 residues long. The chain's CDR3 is CASSKWTGTNSRGYTF. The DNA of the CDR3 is TGTGCCAGCAGTAAGTGGACAGGGACTAACTCTCGCGGCTACACCTTC.

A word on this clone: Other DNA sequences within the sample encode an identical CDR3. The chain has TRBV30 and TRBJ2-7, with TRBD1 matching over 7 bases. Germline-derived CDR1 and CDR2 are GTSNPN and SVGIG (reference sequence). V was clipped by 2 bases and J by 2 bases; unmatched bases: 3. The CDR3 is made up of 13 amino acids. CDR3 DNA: TGTGCCTGGAGTAAAGACAGGGCCTACGAGCAGTACTTC. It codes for CAWSKDRAYEQYF.

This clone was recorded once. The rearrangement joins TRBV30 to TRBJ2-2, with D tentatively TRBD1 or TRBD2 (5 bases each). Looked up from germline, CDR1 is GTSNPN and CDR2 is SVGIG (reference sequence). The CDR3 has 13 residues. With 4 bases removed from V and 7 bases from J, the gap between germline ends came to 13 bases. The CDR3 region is CAWTRGEFGELFF. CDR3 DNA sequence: TGTGCCTGGACACGGGGCGAGTTCGGGGAGCTGTTTTTT.

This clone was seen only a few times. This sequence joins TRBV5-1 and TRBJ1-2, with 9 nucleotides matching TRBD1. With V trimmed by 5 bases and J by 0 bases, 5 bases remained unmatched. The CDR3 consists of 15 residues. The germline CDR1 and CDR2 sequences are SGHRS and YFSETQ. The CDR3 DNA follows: TGCGCCAGCAGGGTAGGGACAGGGACTAACTATGGCTACACCTTC. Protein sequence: CASRVGTGTNYGYTF.

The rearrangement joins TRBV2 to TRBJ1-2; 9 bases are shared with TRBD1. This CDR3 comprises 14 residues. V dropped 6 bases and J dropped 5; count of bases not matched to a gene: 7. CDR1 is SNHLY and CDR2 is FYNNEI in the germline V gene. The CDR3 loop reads CASSRTGESYGYTF. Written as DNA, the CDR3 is TGTGCCAGCAGCCGGACAGGGGAATCATATGGCTACACCTTC.

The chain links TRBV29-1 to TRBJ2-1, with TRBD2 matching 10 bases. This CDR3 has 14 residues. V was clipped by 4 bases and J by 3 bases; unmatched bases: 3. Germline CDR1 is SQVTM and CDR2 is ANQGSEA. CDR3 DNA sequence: TGCAGCGTTGGAGTAGCGGGAGGCTACAATGAGCAGTTCTTC. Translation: CSVGVAGGYNEQFF.

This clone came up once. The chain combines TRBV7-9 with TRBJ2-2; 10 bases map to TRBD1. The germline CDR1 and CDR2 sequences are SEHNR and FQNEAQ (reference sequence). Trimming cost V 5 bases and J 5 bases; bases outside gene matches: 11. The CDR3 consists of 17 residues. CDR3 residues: CASSLAGQGWRTGELFF. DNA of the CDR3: TGTGCCAGCAGCCTGGCGGGACAGGGGTGGAGGACCGGGGAGCTGTTTTTT.

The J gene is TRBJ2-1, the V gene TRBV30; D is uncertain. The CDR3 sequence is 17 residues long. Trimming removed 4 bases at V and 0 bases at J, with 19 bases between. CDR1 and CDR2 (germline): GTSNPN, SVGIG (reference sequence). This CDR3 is CAWKGMSERSSYNEQFF. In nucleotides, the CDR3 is TGTGCCTGGAAAGGTATGAGCGAGAGGAGCTCCTACAATGAGCAGTTCTTC.

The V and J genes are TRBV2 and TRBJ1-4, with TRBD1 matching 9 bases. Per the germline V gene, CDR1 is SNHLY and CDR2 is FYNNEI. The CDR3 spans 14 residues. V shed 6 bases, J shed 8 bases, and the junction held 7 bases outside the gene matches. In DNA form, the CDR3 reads TGTGCCAGCAGGGCGGGACAGGGTAGCGAAAAACTGTTTTTT. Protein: CASRAGQGSEKLFF.

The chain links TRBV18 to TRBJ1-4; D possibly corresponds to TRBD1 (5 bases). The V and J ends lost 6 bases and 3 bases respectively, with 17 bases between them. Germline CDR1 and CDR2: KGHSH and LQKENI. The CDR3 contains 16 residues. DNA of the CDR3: TGTGCCAGCTCCCTCGGGACGAATAGTGCTAATGAAAAACTGTTTTTT. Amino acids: CASSLGTNSANEKLFF.